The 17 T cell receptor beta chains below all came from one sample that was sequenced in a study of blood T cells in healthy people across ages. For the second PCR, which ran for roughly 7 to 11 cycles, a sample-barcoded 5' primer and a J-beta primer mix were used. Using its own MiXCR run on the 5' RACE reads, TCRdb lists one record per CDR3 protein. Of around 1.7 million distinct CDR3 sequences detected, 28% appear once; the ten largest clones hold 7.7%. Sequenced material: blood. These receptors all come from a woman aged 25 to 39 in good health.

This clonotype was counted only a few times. For the CDR3, the DNA is TGTGCCAGCTCACCACCGAGACAGGGATGGTCCAAAAACATTCAGTACTTC. Protein sequence: CASSPPRQGWSKNIQYF. This chain joins TRBV18 and TRBJ2-4; 7 bases are a match to TRBD1. V was clipped by 0 bases and J by 2 bases; unmatched bases: 7. The CDR3 extends over 17 amino acids. Germline V gene sequence: CDR1 KGHSH, CDR2 LQKENI.

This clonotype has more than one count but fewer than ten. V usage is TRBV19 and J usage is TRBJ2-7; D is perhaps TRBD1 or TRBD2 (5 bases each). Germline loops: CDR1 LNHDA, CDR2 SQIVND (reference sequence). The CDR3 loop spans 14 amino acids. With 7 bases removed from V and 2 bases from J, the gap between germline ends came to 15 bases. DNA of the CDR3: TGTGCCAGTAAGGGACGGAATTCCCCCTACGAGCAGTACTTC. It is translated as CASKGRNSPYEQYF.

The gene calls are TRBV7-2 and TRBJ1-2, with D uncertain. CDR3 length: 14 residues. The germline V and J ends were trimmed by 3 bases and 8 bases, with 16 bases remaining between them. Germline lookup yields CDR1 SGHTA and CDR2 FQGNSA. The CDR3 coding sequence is TGTGCCAGCAGCTTTTTTTCCGCCGGGGAGGGCTACACCTTC. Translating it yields CASSFFSAGEGYTF.

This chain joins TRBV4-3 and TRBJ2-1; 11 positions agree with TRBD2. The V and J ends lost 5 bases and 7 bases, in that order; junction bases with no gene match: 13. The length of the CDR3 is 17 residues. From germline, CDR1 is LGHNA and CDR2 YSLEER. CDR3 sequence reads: CASSAYILGTSGNEQFF. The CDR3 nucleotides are TGCGCCAGCAGCGCTTATATACTCGGGACTAGCGGAAATGAGCAGTTCTTC.

Written as DNA, the CDR3 is TGTGCCAGCAGCGGGGGCAGGGGTCAGCCTCTGGCTTTACTCTACGAGCAGTACTTC. Translation gives CASSGGRGQPLALLYEQYF. The chain employs TRBV27 and TRBJ2-7, with D perhaps given as TRBD1 or TRBD2 (6 bases each). CDR3 length: 19 amino acids. Germline CDR1 is MNHEY and CDR2 is SMNVEV (reference sequence). V lost 6 bases and J lost 3, with 30 bases in between.

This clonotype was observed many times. The CDR3 coding sequence is TGTGCCAGTAGTATTCCAGGAGACAGCACACAGCCCCAGCATTTT. This gives the protein CASSIPGDSTQPQHF. This chain joins TRBV19 and TRBJ1-5; a possible D gene is TRBD1 (5 bases). Germline values: CDR1 LNHDA, CDR2 SQIVND (reference sequence). V was shortened by 3 bases and J by 7 bases, with 16 bases between the two germline ends. The CDR3 is 15 amino acids.

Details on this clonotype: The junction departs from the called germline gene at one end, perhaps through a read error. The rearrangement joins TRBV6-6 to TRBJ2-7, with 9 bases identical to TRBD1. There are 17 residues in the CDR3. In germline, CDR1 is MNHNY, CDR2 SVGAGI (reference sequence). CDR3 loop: CASSYSGRRTGESERYF. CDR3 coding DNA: TGTGCCAGCAGTTACTCGGGCCGGAGGACAGGGGAGAGCGAGCGGTACTTC.

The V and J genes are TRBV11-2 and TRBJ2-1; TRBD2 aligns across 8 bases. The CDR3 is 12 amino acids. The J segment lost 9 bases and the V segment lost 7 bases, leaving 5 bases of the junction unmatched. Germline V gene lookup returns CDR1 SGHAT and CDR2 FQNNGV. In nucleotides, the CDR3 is TGTGCCAGCACGGGGGGGCCATGTGAGCAGTTCTTC. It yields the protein CASTGGPCEQFF.

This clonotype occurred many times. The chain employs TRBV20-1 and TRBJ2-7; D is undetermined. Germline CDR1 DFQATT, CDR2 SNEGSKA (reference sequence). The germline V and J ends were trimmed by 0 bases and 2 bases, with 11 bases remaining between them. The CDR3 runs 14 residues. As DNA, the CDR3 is TGCAGTGCTAGAGATCTAGGTCTGACCTACGAGCAGTACTTC. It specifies CSARDLGLTYEQYF.

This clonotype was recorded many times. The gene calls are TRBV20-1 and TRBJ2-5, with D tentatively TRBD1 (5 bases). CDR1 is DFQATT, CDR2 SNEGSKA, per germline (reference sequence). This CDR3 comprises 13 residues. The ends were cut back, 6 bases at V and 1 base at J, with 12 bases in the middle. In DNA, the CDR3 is TGCAGTGCCCCTAGACAGCGCCAAGAGACCCAGTACTTC. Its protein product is CSAPRQRQETQYF.

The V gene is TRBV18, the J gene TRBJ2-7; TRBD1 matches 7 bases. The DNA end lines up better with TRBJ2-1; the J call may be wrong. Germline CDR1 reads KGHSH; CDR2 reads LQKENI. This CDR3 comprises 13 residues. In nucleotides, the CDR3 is TGTGCCAGCTCACGGGGACAGTGGGAGACCCAGTTCTTC. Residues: CASSRGQWETQFF.

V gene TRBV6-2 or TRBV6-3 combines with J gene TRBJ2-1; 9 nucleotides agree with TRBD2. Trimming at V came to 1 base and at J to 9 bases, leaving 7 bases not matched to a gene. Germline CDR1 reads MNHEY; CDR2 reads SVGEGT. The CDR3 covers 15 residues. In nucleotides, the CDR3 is TGTGCCAGCAGTTACTATAGCGGGAGATGGTTTGAGCAGTTCTTC. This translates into CASSYYSGRWFEQFF.

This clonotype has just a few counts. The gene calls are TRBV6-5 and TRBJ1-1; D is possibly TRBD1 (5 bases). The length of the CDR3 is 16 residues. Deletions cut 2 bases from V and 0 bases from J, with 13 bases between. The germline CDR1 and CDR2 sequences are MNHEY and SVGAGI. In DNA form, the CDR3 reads TGTGCCAGCAGTTACGAGCCCGGGACTATGAACACTGAAGCTTTCTTT. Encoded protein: CASSYEPGTMNTEAFF.

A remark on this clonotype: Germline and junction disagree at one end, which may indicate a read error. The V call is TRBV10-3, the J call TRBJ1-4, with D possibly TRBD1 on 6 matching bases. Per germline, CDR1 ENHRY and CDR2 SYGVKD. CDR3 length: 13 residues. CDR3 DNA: TGTGCGATCAGGGGTTCGGACAATGAAAAACGGTTTTTT. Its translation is CAIRGSDNEKRFF.

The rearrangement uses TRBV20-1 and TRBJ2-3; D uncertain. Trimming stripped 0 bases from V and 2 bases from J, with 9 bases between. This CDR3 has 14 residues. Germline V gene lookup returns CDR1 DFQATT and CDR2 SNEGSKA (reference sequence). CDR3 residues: CSAREAPITDTQYF. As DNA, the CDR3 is TGCAGTGCTAGAGAGGCCCCAATCACAGATACGCAGTATTTT.

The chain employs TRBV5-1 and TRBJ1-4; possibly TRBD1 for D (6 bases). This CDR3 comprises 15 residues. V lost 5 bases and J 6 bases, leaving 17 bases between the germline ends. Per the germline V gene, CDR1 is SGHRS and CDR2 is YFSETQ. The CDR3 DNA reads TGCGCCAGCAGTGGTGGGGGCGCGGATGATGAAAAACTGTTTTTT. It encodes CASSGGGADDEKLFF.

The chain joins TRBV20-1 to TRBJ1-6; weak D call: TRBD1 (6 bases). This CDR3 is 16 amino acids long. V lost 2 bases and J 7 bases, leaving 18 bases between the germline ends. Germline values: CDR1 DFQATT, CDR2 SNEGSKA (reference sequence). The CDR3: CSARNPYRALNSPLHF. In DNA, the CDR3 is TGCAGTGCTAGAAACCCGTACAGGGCCCTCAATTCACCCCTCCACTTT.